Here is one TCR beta chain with its context. The V segment lost 4 bases and the J segment 3 bases; nucleotides outside the gene matches: 11. This CDR3 spans 17 amino acids. Germline values: CDR1 SGHRS, CDR2 YFSETQ. This record comes from a study of blood T cell repertoires in COVID-19. About the research overall: The United States, Italy and Spain were the sources of the acute and convalescent COVID-19 samples. T cells, B-cell-depleted T cells, or PBMCs provided the cDNA or gDNA that served as material.

The Seattle patients joined while their infection was active and were tracked longitudinally afterward. As processed by the authors: Amplification of reference gene primers was used by the study to estimate nucleated cell counts. The data were produced by immunoSEQ multiplex PCR, yet TCRdb's version contains in-frame clones alone and is incomplete. That table supplies the V and J calls and clone size; D and trimming were determined from the DNA. The table lists more than 150,000 clones, about four fifths of them singletons. Specimen: peripheral blood. The chain recombines TRBV5-1 with TRBJ2-3, with 10 nucleotides matching TRBD2. This TCR came from an elderly woman with COVID-19, enrolled during active disease. The CDR3 spells CASSALPSGRSTDTQYF. As DNA, the CDR3 is TGCGCCAGCAGCGCCCTCCCTAGCGGGAGAAGTACAGATACGCAGTATTTT.